Below, 13 T cell receptor beta chains from the same sample are listed, as sequenced in a study of OX40 agonist ivuxolimab in advanced cancers. Sequencing used immunoSEQ multiplex PCR; TCRdb keeps in-frame clones, though not all of them. The sample holds tens of thousands of clones, 70% to 90% seen once. The sample here was CD4+ or CD8+ T cells sorted from blood, taken in a trial of the OX40 agonist ivuxolimab. The receptor source for this set is an adult with an advanced solid tumor such as melanoma, head and neck, liver or kidney cancer.

The chain links TRBV9 to TRBJ1-4; no clear D gene. Trimming removed 0 bases at V and 2 bases at J, with 8 bases between. CDR1 is SGDLS, CDR2 YYNGEE, per germline. The CDR3 is 15 amino acids. The CDR3 DNA follows: TGTGCCAGCAGCGTAGAAGGGCAGACTAATGAAAAACTGTTTTTT. This encodes CASSVEGQTNEKLFF. Full variable domain (remainder filled in from reference TRBV9 and TRBJ1-4): DSGVTQTPKHLITATGQRVTLRCSPRSGDLSVYWYQQSLDQGLQFLIQYYNGEERAKGNILERFSAQQFPDLHSELNLSSLELGDSALYFCASSVEGQTNEKLFFGSGTQLSVL.

This clone was seen just once. This sequence joins TRBV6-6 and TRBJ2-1, with 7 nucleotides matching TRBD1. In germline, CDR1 is MNHNY, CDR2 SVGAGI (reference sequence). Trimming cost V 5 bases and J 9 bases; bases outside gene matches: 7. The CDR3 contains 13 residues. Here the CDR3 reads CASSHGQAVEQFF. The CDR3 DNA sequence: TGTGCCAGCAGTCATGGACAGGCGGTTGAGCAGTTCTTC.

This rearrangement joins TRBV7-8 to TRBJ2-7, with unresolved D. CDR3 length equals 15 residues. CDR1 is SGHVS, CDR2 FQNEAQ, per germline. The ends were cut back, 1 base at V and 7 bases at J, with 17 bases in the middle. The CDR3 DNA reads TGTGCCAGCAGCTTAGGATTTATTTACAGTCGGGAGCAGTACTTC. Its translation: CASSLGFIYSREQYF.

This chain connects TRBV6-6 to TRBJ1-4; TRBD1 might be the D (5 bases). The CDR3 runs 14 residues. V lost 6 bases to trimming and J lost 8 bases, with 16 bases between them. The germline gives CDR1 MNHNY, CDR2 SVGAGI (reference sequence). The CDR3 region is CASRDSGWDEKLFF. CDR3 DNA: TGTGCCAGCAGGGATTCGGGGTGGGACGAAAAACTGTTTTTT.

The rearrangement uses TRBV7-9 and TRBJ1-1; 11 bases are shared with TRBD1. The CDR3 is made up of 16 amino acids. V lost 2 bases to trimming and J lost 0 bases; unmatched junction nucleotides: 2. The germline V gene has CDR1 SEHNR and CDR2 FQNEAQ (reference sequence). Here the CDR3 reads CASSLWTGGVNTEAFF. CDR3 nucleotide sequence: TGTGCCAGCAGCTTATGGACAGGGGGCGTGAACACTGAAGCTTTCTTT.

V is TRBV27 and J is TRBJ2-1, with 11 bases that match TRBD2. The CDR3 totals 17 residues. Looked up from germline, CDR1 is MNHEY and CDR2 is SMNVEV (reference sequence). V was clipped by 7 bases and J by 4 bases; unmatched bases: 12. The CDR3 spells CASNPASGGILYNEQFF. In DNA form, the CDR3 reads TGTGCCAGCAATCCGGCTAGCGGGGGGATCCTTTACAATGAGCAGTTCTTC.

This chain links TRBV15 with TRBJ2-2, with 10 bases lining up with TRBD2. J gave up 6 bases and V 4 bases, and 14 bases lay outside the gene matches. Germline V CDR1 and CDR2: LNHNV, YYDKDF (reference sequence). CDR3 length: 18 residues. CDR3 in amino acids: CATSTSEALAGASGELFF. The CDR3 region has the DNA TGTGCCACCAGCACCTCGGAGGCCCTAGCGGGAGCTTCCGGGGAGCTGTTTTTT.

The V call is TRBV6-1, the J call TRBJ2-5, with D maybe TRBD2 (6 bases). The germline V and J ends were trimmed by 6 bases and 1 base, with 12 bases remaining between them. This CDR3 spans 14 amino acids. In germline, CDR1 is MNHNS, CDR2 SASEGT. CDR3: CASSGGGPQETQYF. CDR3 DNA sequence: TGTGCCAGCAGCGGGGGAGGCCCCCAAGAGACCCAGTACTTC.

The table lists this clone with a few counts. The CDR3 protein is CASSLNRDWGNEKLFF. Written as DNA, the CDR3 is TGTGCCAGCTCACTAAACCGGGACTGGGGGAATGAAAAACTGTTTTTT. The rearrangement uses TRBV18 and TRBJ1-4, with D perhaps TRBD1 (5 bases). V lost 4 bases to trimming and J lost 5 bases, with 17 bases between them. Germline CDR1 KGHSH, CDR2 LQKENI. This CDR3 is built from 16 residues.

The chain combines TRBV2 with TRBJ1-5; perhaps TRBD1 as D (6 bases). The CDR3 totals 13 residues. Germline loops: CDR1 SNHLY, CDR2 FYNNEI. V shed 6 bases and J shed 3 bases, with 9 bases lying between them. The chain's CDR3 is CASSRTANQPQHF. The CDR3 DNA reads as TGTGCCAGCAGCCGGACAGCCAATCAGCCCCAGCATTTT.

This clone appeared a single time. The rearrangement uses TRBV28 and TRBJ1-1; a possible D gene is TRBD1 (6 bases). V lost 5 bases and J 11 bases, leaving 18 bases between the germline ends. CDR1 is MDHEN, CDR2 SYDVKM, per germline. The CDR3 extends over 13 amino acids. As DNA, the CDR3 is TGTGCCAGCAGTCCCCCGACAGGCGGAAGGGCTTTCTTT. Its translation: CASSPPTGGRAFF.

V gene TRBV2 combines with J gene TRBJ2-1; D not certain. The V gene's germline CDR1 is SNHLY and CDR2 FYNNEI. Trimming shortened V by 7 bases and J by 15 bases, and 19 bases separated the two germline ends. The CDR3 has 12 residues. CDR3 in DNA: TGTGCCAGCAACCCGAACGGGCGAGGTCGGTTCTTC. It codes for CASNPNGRGRFF.

This chain connects TRBV29-1 to TRBJ2-3; 10 nucleotides align to TRBD2. V dropped 3 bases and J dropped 0; count of bases not matched to a gene: 9. The CDR3 has 17 amino acids. Germline values: CDR1 SQVTM, CDR2 ANQGSEA. This CDR3 reads CSVDDLAGESSTDTQYF. CDR3 nucleotide sequence: TGCAGCGTTGATGATCTAGCGGGGGAGTCTAGCACAGATACGCAGTATTTT.